This T cell receptor beta chain was captured by sequencing in a study of T cells in Graves' hyperthyroidism and ophthalmopathy. Study-wide points: From stable hyperthyroidism, ophthalmopathy was separated by a 13 V-J model.

The CDR3 is 15 residues long. V was pared by 6 bases and J by 4 bases, with 9 bases of the junction left unmatched. Germline V gene sequence: CDR1 SGHTA, CDR2 FQGNSA. Comment on this clonotype: The antigen is not known.

Template material for amplifying TCR beta CDR3 regions consisted of RNA transcripts. Using the HTBI primer set, a first-round RT-PCR was run on the TCR CDR3. TCRdb re-called the multiplex PCR reads through MiXCR, storing one row per CDR3 protein. Altogether about 840,000 distinct CDR3 sequences are present, about two fifths being singletons, with the ten largest covering about 8.9%. Specimen: blood. The chain recombines TRBV7-2 with TRBJ2-5, with TRBD2 matching 9 bases. The TCR was taken from a man younger than 35 with Graves' hyperthyroidism. The CDR3 DNA reads TGTGCCAGCAGTGTAGCGGGAGAGCTGAGAGAGACCCAGTACTTC. Protein product: CASSVAGELRETQYF. Variable domain in full (rest from reference TRBV7-2 and TRBJ2-5): GAGVSQSPSNKVTEKGKDVELRCDPISGHTALYWYRQSLGQGLEFLIYFQGNSAPDKSGLPSDRFSAERTGGSVSTLTIQRTQQEDSAVYLCASSVAGELRETQYFGPGTRLLVL.